This is a list of T cell receptor beta chains from one sample in a study of T cell responses to AZD1222 COVID-19 vaccine. Data came from immunoSEQ multiplex PCR; TCRdb stores just in-frame clones and leaves some out. The sample comprises 95,000 to 150,000 clones, approximately 86% of which are singletons, and over 5.5% rests with the top ten. Specimen: peripheral blood, collected on day 0 of AZD1222 vaccination. The receptors derive from an adult in good health. CDR3s include the opening cysteine and the closing phenylalanine or tryptophan. The order of the fields is J gene, CDR3 length, clone size, V gene, D gene, CDR3 DNA, CDR3 protein. D genes are given only for firm matches. Clone size is not always given. Where it is, it says once, few, many or a class for expanded clones.

>TRBJ2-7|15|NA|TRBV28|NA
TGTGCCAGCAGTGTCCCTCGGACCGAGACCTACGAGCAGTACTTC
CASSVPRTETYEQYF
>TRBJ1-4|15|NA|TRBV5-1|TRBD1
TGCGCCAGCAGCTCCGGGACAGAGACTAATGAAAAACTGTTTTTT
CASSSGTETNEKLFF
>TRBJ1-4|14|once|TRBV7-5|NA
TGTGCCAGAAGGACAGCACCAACTAATGAAAAACTGTTTTTT
CARRTAPTNEKLFF
>TRBJ1-5|15|NA|TRBV3-1/TRBV3-2|NA
TGTGCCAGCAGCCAAGAGGCCCTTCCCAATCAGCCCCAGCATTTT
CASSQEALPNQPQHF
>TRBJ2-2|15|NA|TRBV28|NA
TGTGCCAGTAACTTAGGGGGGCTTAAGACCGGGGAGCTGTTTTTT
CASNLGGLKTGELFF
>TRBJ2-6|13|NA|TRBV11-2|NA
TGTGCCAGCAGCTCCGTTGGGGCCAACGTCCTGACTTTC
CASSSVGANVLTF
>TRBJ2-7|15|NA|TRBV11-2|TRBD2
TGTGCCAGCAGCTCCGGACTAGCGGGTAACTACGAGCAGTACTTC
CASSSGLAGNYEQYF
>TRBJ1-5|15|NA|TRBV23-1|NA
TGCGCCAGCAGTCAGCTAGGGTGTCTCGGGCAGCCCCAGCATTTT
CASSQLGCLGQPQHF
>TRBJ2-7|15|NA|TRBV6-5|NA
TGTGCCAGCAGTTCCGGGACTCCGGGGGTAAGGGAGCAGTACTTC
CASSSGTPGVREQYF
>TRBJ1-2|14|NA|TRBV5-1|NA
TGCGCCAGCAGCGGGGGGCACCCTAACTATGGCTACACCTTC
CASSGGHPNYGYTF
>TRBJ2-1|14|NA|TRBV24-1|NA
TGTGCCACCAGTGATCCCGGGACACCCAATGAGCAGTTCTTC
CATSDPGTPNEQFF
>TRBJ2-7|14|NA|TRBV9|TRBD2
TGTGCCAGCAGCGTAGGGGAGGGCTGGGCTGAGCAGTACTTC
CASSVGEGWAEQYF
>TRBJ2-6|16|NA|TRBV6-1|NA
TGTGCCAGCAGTGAAGCGGGGGTTCTTGGGGCCAACGTCCTGACTTTC
CASSEAGVLGANVLTF
>TRBJ2-2|14|few|TRBV4-2|NA
TGTGCCAGCAGCCATACCACGAACACCGGGGAGCTGTTTTTT
CASSHTTNTGELFF
>TRBJ1-5|16|few|TRBV13|NA
TGTGCCAGCAGCTTCGGTGGGAGGGGCCGCAATCAGCCCCAGCATTTT
CASSFGGRGRNQPQHF
>TRBJ1-1|12|NA|TRBV19|TRBD1
TGTGCCAGTAGTCCAGGGGGCACTGAAGCTTTCTTT
CASSPGGTEAFF
>TRBJ1-3|14|NA|TRBV27|NA
TGTGCCAGCGCTTTATCGTCCTCTGGAAACACCATATATTTT
CASALSSSGNTIYF
>TRBJ2-1|15|NA|TRBV24-1|NA
TGTGCCACCAGTGATCCCGAAACTATTCACAATGAGCAGTTCTTC
CATSDPETIHNEQFF
>TRBJ2-6|18|NA|TRBV3-1/TRBV3-2|NA
TGTGCCAGCAGCCAAGCTGCAGGGTCTAACTCTGGGGCCAACGTCCTGACTTTC
CASSQAAGSNSGANVLTF
>TRBJ1-1|11|few|TRBV29-1|NA
TGCAGCGGCCTCTCGGGGGCTGAAGCTTTCTTT
CSGLSGAEAFF
>TRBJ2-7|17|NA|TRBV27|TRBD1
TGTGCCAGCAGTTCCTTCATTCACAGGGGGGCTCCCTACGAGCAGTACTTC
CASSSFIHRGAPYEQYF
>TRBJ1-2|13|NA|TRBV11-2|NA
TGTGCCAGCAGCCCCGGACCTGCCTATGGCTACACCTTC
CASSPGPAYGYTF
>TRBJ2-1|14|few|TRBV11-2|NA
TGTGCCAGCAGCTTAGATAGTCAGAGCAGTGAGCAGTTCTTC
CASSLDSQSSEQFF
>TRBJ2-2|17|NA|TRBV7-2|TRBD2
TGTGCCAGCAGCTTCGGGACTAGCGGGGGGGCCACCGGGGAGCTGTTTTTT
CASSFGTSGGATGELFF
>TRBJ2-2|22|NA|TRBV28|TRBD1
TGTGCCAGCAGTTTATTGTATGGAACAGAGGGGGCAGGGGCGGCGGGCACCGGGGAGCTGTTTTTT
CASSLLYGTEGAGAAGTGELFF
>TRBJ1-1|19|NA|TRBV13|TRBD1
TGTGCCAGCAGCTTGCGAACAGGGGGAGTCAGCATGCTGAACACTGAAGCTTTCTTT
CASSLRTGGVSMLNTEAFF
>TRBJ1-4|15|NA|TRBV7-6|NA
TGTGCCAGCAGCTTTGAGGGGCAGAATCGTGAAAAACTGTTTTTT
CASSFEGQNREKLFF
>TRBJ1-2|13|NA|TRBV3-1/TRBV3-2|NA
TGTGCCAGCAGCCAGAGGGGGGGCTATGGCTACACCTTC
CASSQRGGYGYTF
>TRBJ2-1|14|NA|TRBV27|TRBD1
TGTGCCAGCAGTTTCGTCACAGGGGGCAATGAGCAGTTCTTC
CASSFVTGGNEQFF
>TRBJ2-3|17|NA|TRBV2|NA
TGTGCCAGCAGGACCTCAGGAGCGGGCCTGAGCACAGATACGCAGTATTTT
CASRTSGAGLSTDTQYF
>TRBJ2-7|12|NA|TRBV2|NA
TGTGCCAGCAGTGAAGTTGTACACGAGCAGTACTTC
CASSEVVHEQYF
>TRBJ2-7|14|NA|TRBV3-1/TRBV3-2|NA
TGTGCCAGCAGCCAAGTGGGGGTTCACTACGAGCAGTACTTC
CASSQVGVHYEQYF
>TRBJ2-1|15|few|TRBV5-1|TRBD2
TGCGCCAGCAGCTTAGGGACTAGAGCTTACAATGAGCAGTTCTTC
CASSLGTRAYNEQFF
>TRBJ2-7|10|NA|TRBV20-1|NA
TGCAGTGCTAGTCCGGACGAGCAGTACTTC
CSASPDEQYF
>TRBJ1-1|15|NA|TRBV4-1|NA
TGCGCCAGCAGCCAATTAGGGACGGGGAACACTGAAGCTTTCTTT
CASSQLGTGNTEAFF
>TRBJ1-5|14|NA|TRBV18|NA
TGTGCCAGCTCACCAGGGGGGGCGGGTCAGCCCCAGCATTTT
CASSPGGAGQPQHF
>TRBJ1-5|13|NA|TRBV19|NA
TGTGCCAGTACGATGACGGGGGATCAGCCCCAGCATTTT
CASTMTGDQPQHF
>TRBJ1-1|15|NA|TRBV5-5|NA
TGTGCCAGCAGCCCCTACGGGGGGCCTAACACTGAAGCTTTCTTT
CASSPYGGPNTEAFF
>TRBJ1-2|15|NA|TRBV7-2|NA
TGTGCCAGCAGCTTAGGGCAGGCGGGGCTAGTTGGCTACACCTTC
CASSLGQAGLVGYTF
>TRBJ1-5|14|NA|TRBV7-6|NA
TGTGCCAGCAGCTTAGGGTCCAACAATCAGCCCCAGCATTTT
CASSLGSNNQPQHF
>TRBJ1-1|15|NA|TRBV6-5|TRBD1
TGTGCCAGCAGTCCGATGACGACAGGGGGCACTGAAGCTTTCTTT
CASSPMTTGGTEAFF